The subject of this entry is one T cell receptor (beta chain). Using immunoSEQ multiplex PCR, the repertoire was profiled, and TCRdb retains in-frame clones only, with some absent. Among tens of thousands of clones listed, around 90% were seen once. This specimen belongs to a study of T cell changes during pregnancy in multiple sclerosis. CDR1 and CDR2 from the germline V gene are SGHNT and YENEEA. The CDR3 extends over 18 amino acids. V shed 5 bases, J shed 0 bases, and the junction held 11 bases outside the gene matches. Sequenced material: CD4+ T cells from peripheral blood mononuclear cells, taken in the first trimester of pregnancy. This TCR was recovered from a female donor in good health, enrolled as a control in a pregnancy study. This sequence joins TRBV11-3 and TRBJ2-1; TRBD2 matches 9 bases. CDR3 coding DNA: TGTGCCAGCAGCCCCGAGACTAGCGGTCGCGGCTCCTACAATGAGCAGTTCTTC. Amino acids: CASSPETSGRGSYNEQFF.